This T cell receptor (beta chain) came from a study of cytomegalovirus exposure and HLA in healthy donors. General study findings and limits: What was likely a sequencing artifact was a cluster of highly shared sequence variants.

V lost 3 bases, J lost 9 bases, and 7 bases stayed unmatched. This CDR3 region has 14 residues. Germline loops: CDR1 LNHDA, CDR2 SQIVND (reference sequence). In regard to this clone: Its specificity is not known.

Both 60 Vbeta primers and 13 Jbeta primers went into the PCR. The repertoire was sequenced with immunoSEQ multiplex PCR; TCRdb's copy has only in-frame clones and lacks some. Its listing shows 200,000 to 250,000 clones. The origin of this receptor is a woman in her twenties or thirties in good health and CMV-seropositive. Sequenced input: PBMCs. The genes are TRBV19 and TRBJ2-1; 8 bases are shared with TRBD1. CDR3 sequence: CASSIGGQGAEQFF. CDR3 bases: TGTGCCAGTAGTATTGGGGGTCAGGGGGCTGAGCAGTTCTTC.